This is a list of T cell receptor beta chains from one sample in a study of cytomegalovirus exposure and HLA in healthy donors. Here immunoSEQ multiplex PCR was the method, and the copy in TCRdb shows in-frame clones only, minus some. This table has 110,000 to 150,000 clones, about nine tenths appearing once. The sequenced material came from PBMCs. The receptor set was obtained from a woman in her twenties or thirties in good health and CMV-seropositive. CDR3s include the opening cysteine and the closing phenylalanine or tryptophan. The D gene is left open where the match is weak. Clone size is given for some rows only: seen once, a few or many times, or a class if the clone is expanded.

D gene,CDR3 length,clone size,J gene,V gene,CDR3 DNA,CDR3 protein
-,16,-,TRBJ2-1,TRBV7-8,TGTGCCAGCAGCTTAGTAGGTAGCGGCTACTACAATGAGCAGTTCTTC,CASSLVGSGYYNEQFF
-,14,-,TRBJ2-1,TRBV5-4,TGTGCCAGCAGCTTGGCGGAGCGGTCTAATGAGCAGTTCTTC,CASSLAERSNEQFF
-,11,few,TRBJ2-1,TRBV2,TGTGCCAGCAGTTATGACCCCTCGGGGTTCTTC,CASSYDPSGFF
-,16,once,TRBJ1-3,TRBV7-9,TGTGCCAGCACCGGTGGAGGGGCAAGCTCTGGAAACACCATATATTTT,CASTGGGASSGNTIYF
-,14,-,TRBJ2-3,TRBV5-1,TGCGCCAGCAGGAGAGCGGTAGAGGCAGATACGCAGTATTTT,CASRRAVEADTQYF
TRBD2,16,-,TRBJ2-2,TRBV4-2,TGTGCCAGCAGCCAAGACTCGACGGGGGGAGGCGGGGAGCTGTTTTTT,CASSQDSTGGGGELFF
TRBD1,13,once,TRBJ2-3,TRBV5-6,TGTGCCAGCAGCCGCACAGGGGGAGATACGCAGTATTTT,CASSRTGGDTQYF
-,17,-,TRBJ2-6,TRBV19,TGTGCCAGTAGTCCCCGGACAGTAGAAGCTGGGGCCAACGTCCTGACTTTC,CASSPRTVEAGANVLTF
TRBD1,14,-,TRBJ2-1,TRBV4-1,TGCGCCAGCAGCCAGACATACAGGGGAAGTGAGCAGTTCTTC,CASSQTYRGSEQFF
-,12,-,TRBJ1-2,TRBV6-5,TGTGCCAGCAGTTTACAGGGTTATGGCTACACCTTC,CASSLQGYGYTF
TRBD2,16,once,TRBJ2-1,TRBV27,TGTGCCAGCAGTTTAGTCCCTAGCGGGGGATACAATGAGCAGTTCTTC,CASSLVPSGGYNEQFF
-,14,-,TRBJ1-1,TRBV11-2,TGTGCCAGCAGCCGCGAGGGCCCGAGCACTGAAGTTTTCTTT,CASSREGPSTEVFF
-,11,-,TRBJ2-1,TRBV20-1,TGCAGTGCTCCGCGGGGCTGGGAGCAGTTCTTC,CSAPRGWEQFF
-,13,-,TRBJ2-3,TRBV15,TGTGCCACCAGCAGAGAGTTCGGAGATACGCAGTATTTT,CATSREFGDTQYF
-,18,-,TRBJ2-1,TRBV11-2,TGTGCCAGCAGCGCTATCCGGCGGACTTATACTATCTACAATGAGCAGTTCTTC,CASSAIRRTYTIYNEQFF
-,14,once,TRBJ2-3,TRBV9,TGTGCCAGCAACGAGGACTTACACACAGATACGCAGTATTTT,CASNEDLHTDTQYF
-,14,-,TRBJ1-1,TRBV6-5,TGTGCCAGCAGAAAGCCGACAGGGAACACTGAAGCTTTCTTT,CASRKPTGNTEAFF
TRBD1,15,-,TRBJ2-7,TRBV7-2,TGTGCCAGCAGCTTAGTGGGGCACAGGGGAAACGAGCAGTACTTC,CASSLVGHRGNEQYF
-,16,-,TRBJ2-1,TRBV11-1,TGTGCCAGCAGCCCCATCTGGGAGAGCTCCTACAATGAGCAGTTCTTC,CASSPIWESSYNEQFF
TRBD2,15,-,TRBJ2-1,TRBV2,TGTGCCATCTCCCGAACGGGGGGGCCTTTGTATGAGCAGTTCTTC,CAISRTGGPLYEQFF
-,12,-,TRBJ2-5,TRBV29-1,TGCAGCGTTGTCAGAGGCGCGGAGACCCAGTACTTC,CSVVRGAETQYF
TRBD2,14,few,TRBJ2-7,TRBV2,TGTGCCAGCAGTGCTGGACTAGCTATTACCGAGCAGTACTTC,CASSAGLAITEQYF
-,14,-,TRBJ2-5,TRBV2,TGTGCCAGCAGACCCTTCGGGACCTCGGGGGCCCAGTACTTC,CASRPFGTSGAQYF
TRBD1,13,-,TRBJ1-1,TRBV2,TGTGCCAGCAGCGTTACAGGGGTTGCTGAAGCTTTCTTT,CASSVTGVAEAFF
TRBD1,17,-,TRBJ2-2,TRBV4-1,TGCGCCAGCAGCCACCAAGCCGGGACAGGGGTCGTCGGGGAGCTGTTTTTT,CASSHQAGTGVVGELFF
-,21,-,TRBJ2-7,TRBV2,TGTGCCAGCAGGATAAGACCGCCACGCCCCGAACTCCGACACCGATCCTACGAGCAGTACTTC,CASRIRPPRPELRHRSYEQYF
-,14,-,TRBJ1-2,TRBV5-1,TGCGCCAGCAGCTACATACAGGGTGCCTATGGCTACACCTTC,CASSYIQGAYGYTF
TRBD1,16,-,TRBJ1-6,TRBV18,TGTGCCAGCTCACCGTTTCGGGACAGGGGAAATTCACCCCTCCACTTT,CASSPFRDRGNSPLHF
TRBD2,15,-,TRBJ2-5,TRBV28,TGTGCCAGCAGTTCCCCCCGGGGGGGCAGAGAGACCCAGTACTTC,CASSSPRGGRETQYF
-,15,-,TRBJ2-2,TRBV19,TGTGCCAGTAGCGGGGGGCAGGGTTGGGCCGGGGAGCTGTTTTTT,CASSGGQGWAGELFF
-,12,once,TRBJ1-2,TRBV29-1,TGCAGCGTGTTAGACAGTCACGCTGGCTACACCTTC,CSVLDSHAGYTF
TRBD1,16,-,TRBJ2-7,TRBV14,TGTGCCAGCAGCCAACTGGACAGGGTGACGACGCGGGAGCAGTACTTC,CASSQLDRVTTREQYF
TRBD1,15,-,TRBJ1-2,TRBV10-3,TGTGCCATCAGTGAACCCACTGACAGGGTCGAGGGCTACACCTTC,CAISEPTDRVEGYTF
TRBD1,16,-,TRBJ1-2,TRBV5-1,TGCGCCAGCAGCCCCTCCCTGGACAGGCTCAACTATGGCTACACCTTC,CASSPSLDRLNYGYTF
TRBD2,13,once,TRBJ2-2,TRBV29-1,TGCAGCGTTCCGCAGGGAGGGACCGGGGAGCTGTTTTTT,CSVPQGGTGELFF
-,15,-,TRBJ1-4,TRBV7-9,TGTGCCAGCAGCGCACGGTTCGCAACTAATGAAAAACTGTTTTTT,CASSARFATNEKLFF
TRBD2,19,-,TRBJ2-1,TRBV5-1,TGCGCCAGCAGCTTTCTATTTTCGGGGACTAGCGGGGGATTGAATGAGCAGTTCTTC,CASSFLFSGTSGGLNEQFF
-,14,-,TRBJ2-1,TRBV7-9,TGTGCCAGCAGCTTTACTACTTCCTACAATGAGCAGTTCTTC,CASSFTTSYNEQFF
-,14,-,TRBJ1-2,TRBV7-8,TGTGCCAGCAGCTTAAGTGCCAGCGTCTGGGGCTACACCTTC,CASSLSASVWGYTF
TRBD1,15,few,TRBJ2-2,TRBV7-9,TGTGCCAGCAGCTCCGGACAGGGCCCCGCCGGGGAGCTGTTTTTT,CASSSGQGPAGELFF
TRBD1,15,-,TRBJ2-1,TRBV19,TGTGCCAGTAGTATTTCGTACAGGGGTAAAGCTGAGCAGTTCTTC,CASSISYRGKAEQFF
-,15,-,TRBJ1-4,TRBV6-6,TGTGCCAGCAGTTTCTCCCACGGGTTAGGAGAAAAACTGTTTTTT,CASSFSHGLGEKLFF
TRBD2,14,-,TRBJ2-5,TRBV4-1,TGCGCCAGCAGCCAGGGCGGGGGGGAGGAGACCCAGTACTTC,CASSQGGGEETQYF
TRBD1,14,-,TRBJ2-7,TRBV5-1,TGCGCCAGCAGCGTAGGACAGGGGGCGAGCGAGCAGTACTTC,CASSVGQGASEQYF
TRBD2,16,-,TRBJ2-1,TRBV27,TGTGCCAGCAGTTCTGTAGCGGGGGGCTCCTACAATGAGCAGTTCTTC,CASSSVAGGSYNEQFF
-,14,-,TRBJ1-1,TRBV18,TGTGCCAGCTCAGCGACAGGAGCGAACACTGAAGCTTTCTTT,CASSATGANTEAFF
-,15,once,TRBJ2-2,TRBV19,TGTGCCAGCAAAGTGGCGGCTGGAAACACCGGGGAGCTGTTTTTT,CASKVAAGNTGELFF
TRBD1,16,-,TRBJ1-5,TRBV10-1,TGCGCCAGCAGTGCCGGGGACAGGGATGACAATCAGCCCCAGCATTTT,CASSAGDRDDNQPQHF
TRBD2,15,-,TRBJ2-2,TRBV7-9,TGTGCCAGCAGCTTCAGCGGGACGGGCACCGGGGAGCTGTTTTTT,CASSFSGTGTGELFF
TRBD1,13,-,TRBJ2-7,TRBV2,TGTGCCAGCAACCGGGACAGGGGGTACGAGCAGTACTTC,CASNRDRGYEQYF
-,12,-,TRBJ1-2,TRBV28,TGTGCCAGCAGTCCGCCACAGTGGGGCTACACCTTC,CASSPPQWGYTF
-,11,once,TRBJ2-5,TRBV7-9,TGTGCCAGCAGCTCACAAGAGACCCAGTACTTC,CASSSQETQYF
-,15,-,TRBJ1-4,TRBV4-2,TGTGCCAGCAGCCAGGTCTTAGCAACTAATGAAAAACTGTTTTTT,CASSQVLATNEKLFF
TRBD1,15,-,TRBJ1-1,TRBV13,TGTGCCAGCAGCTTAGGGACAGGGGGGTACACTGAAGCTTTCTTT,CASSLGTGGYTEAFF
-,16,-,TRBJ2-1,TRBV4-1,TGCGCCAGCAGCCACCCCCGGGACACGTCCTACAATGAGCAGTTCTTC,CASSHPRDTSYNEQFF
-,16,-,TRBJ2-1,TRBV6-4,TGTGCCAGCAGTGACGGAGGGAAGGGAACCTACAATGAGCAGTTCTTC,CASSDGGKGTYNEQFF
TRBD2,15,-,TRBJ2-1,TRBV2,TGTGCCAGCAGTGTGGAACTAGCGGGCGTCAATGAGCAGTTCTTC,CASSVELAGVNEQFF
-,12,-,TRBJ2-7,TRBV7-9,TGTGCCAGCAGCTCTTCCTTCTACGAGCAGTACTTC,CASSSSFYEQYF
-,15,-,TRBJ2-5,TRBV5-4,TGTGCCAGCAGATCTGGGACACTCCAGGGGGAGACCCAGTACTTC,CASRSGTLQGETQYF